Shown below are 24 T cell receptor beta chains from a single sample sequenced in a study of cytomegalovirus exposure and HLA in healthy donors (dated by TCRdb to about 2017). Libraries came from the immunoSEQ multiplex PCR assay. For the multiplex PCR, a mixture combining 60 forward primers for TCR Vbeta segments and 13 reverse primers for TCR Jbeta segments was used. TCRdb took over this immuneACCESS table, retaining in-frame rearrangements with V and J assigned. Such tables are incomplete; in checked studies, under half of the missing clones stem from an unresolved V gene, and the remainder is unexplained. Recorded for this sample are 200,000 to 250,000 clones; around 89% of them occurred a single time. The top ten constitute more than 0.8% of the sample. Sequenced: PBMCs. The receptors stem from a woman aged 18-29 years in good health and CMV-seronegative.

The chain carries TRBV6-6 and TRBJ1-2, with 8 positions matching TRBD1. Losses at the gene ends were 1 base for V and 3 bases for J; bases not matched to a gene: 4. The germline V gene has CDR1 MNHNY and CDR2 SVGAGI (reference sequence). This CDR3 has 15 residues. Written as DNA, the CDR3 is TGTGCCAGCAGTTACTTCTTGACAGGGGACTATGGCTACACCTTC. Amino acids: CASSYFLTGDYGYTF.

The rearrangement uses TRBV18 and TRBJ1-2; the match to TRBD1 covers 10 bases. CDR1 and CDR2 (germline): KGHSH, LQKENI. J gave up 3 bases and V 2 bases, and 3 bases lay outside the gene matches. The CDR3 runs 15 residues. The CDR3 loop reads CASSPTGTGDYGYTF. CDR3 DNA sequence: TGTGCCAGCTCACCAACCGGGACAGGGGACTATGGCTACACCTTC.

This clone was observed a single time. J is TRBJ1-6 and V is TRBV4-2, with a weak D call TRBD1 (6 bases). The V gene lost 1 base and the J gene lost 9 bases, with 19 bases spanning the gap. The CDR3 is made up of 17 amino acids. Germline V gene sequence: CDR1 LGHNA, CDR2 YNFKEQ. The CDR3 here is CASSQGYRTVIGSPLHF. The DNA of the CDR3 is TGTGCCAGCAGCCAAGGGTACCGGACAGTGATCGGTTCACCCCTCCACTTT.

This clone came up once. The genes are TRBV30 and TRBJ1-1, with D perhaps matching TRBD1 (6 bases). Per the germline V gene, CDR1 is GTSNPN and CDR2 is SVGIG (reference sequence). The CDR3 has 15 amino acids. V was pared by 3 bases and J by 6 bases, with 20 bases between. The CDR3 spells CAWSNTGLKSSEAFF. In DNA form, the CDR3 reads TGTGCCTGGAGCAATACAGGGCTGAAGAGCTCTGAAGCTTTCTTT. Based on the CDR3 plus reference TRBV30 and TRBJ1-1, the full variable domain is SQTIHQWPATLVQPVGSPLSLECTVEGTSNPNLYWYRQAAGRGLQLLFYSVGIGQISSEVPQNLSASRPQDRQFILSSKKLLLSDSGFYLCAWSNTGLKSSEAFFGQGTRLTVV.

A word on this clone: One end of the junction varies from germline; a read error may be responsible. This rearrangement joins TRBV4-1 to TRBJ2-7, with a possible D match to TRBD2 (6 bases). Looked up from germline, CDR1 is MGHRA and CDR2 is YSYEKL. This CDR3 comprises 14 residues. The DNA of the CDR3 is TGCGCCAGCAGACAAGGACTACTCAGCTACGAGCAGTACTTC. Translated: CASRQGLLSYEQYF.

This chain joins TRBV5-4 and TRBJ1-2, with no clear D. CDR3 length: 14 amino acids. CDR1 and CDR2 from the germline V gene are SGHNT and YYREEE (reference sequence). Trimming shortened V by 7 bases and J by 8 bases, and 21 bases separated the two germline ends. CDR3 sequence: CASANRTGSGGYTF. Here the CDR3 DNA reads TGTGCCAGCGCGAATAGGACGGGGTCGGGAGGCTACACCTTC. Variable domain in full (rest from reference TRBV5-4 and TRBJ1-2): ETGVTQSPTHLIKTRGQQVTLRCSSQSGHNTVSWYQQALGQGPQFIFQYYREEENGRGNFPPRFSGLQFPNYSSELNVNALELDDSALYLCASANRTGSGGYTFGSGTRLTVV.

Note on this clone: Other DNA sequences in the sample encode the same CDR3. This rearrangement joins TRBV29-1 to TRBJ1-1, with D tentatively TRBD1 (6 bases). Trimming removed 4 bases at V and 1 base at J, with 10 bases between. This CDR3 has 13 residues. The germline CDR1 and CDR2 sequences are SQVTM and ANQGSEA. CDR3 protein: CSVGRGGNTEAFF. In DNA form, the CDR3 reads TGCAGCGTTGGAAGGGGGGGGAACACTGAAGCTTTCTTT.

V is TRBV7-9 and J is TRBJ2-3; 9 bases match TRBD2. CDR1 SEHNR and CDR2 FQNEAQ come from the germline V gene (reference sequence). The junction had 13 bases not matched to a gene; V was cut back by 5 bases and J by 10 bases. There are 15 residues in the CDR3. The CDR3 sequence is CASSRLGSGSGAQYF. The CDR3, as DNA: TGTGCCAGCAGCCGCCTGGGTAGCGGGAGTGGGGCGCAGTATTTT.

Concerning this clone itself: At one end, the junction sequence differs from germline, possibly due to a read error. The chain is built from TRBV7-9 and TRBJ1-1; D remains ambiguous. The V gene's germline CDR1 is SEHNR and CDR2 FQNEAQ (reference sequence). There are 13 residues in the CDR3. The CDR3 region has the DNA TGTTCCAGCAGCCCCGGGGAAGACACTGAAGCTTTCTTT. This sequence encodes CSSSPGEDTEAFF.

The table lists this clone with a count of one. The chain recombines TRBV10-3 with TRBJ1-1; 9 bases fit TRBD1. Unmatched junction bases numbered 7, after V lost 6 bases and J lost 5 bases. Per the germline V gene, CDR1 is ENHRY and CDR2 is SYGVKD. This CDR3 comprises 14 residues. The CDR3 coding sequence is TGTGCCATCAGCGGGACAGGGAGGGATACTGAAGCTTTCTTT. As protein: CAISGTGRDTEAFF.

The chain employs TRBV13 and TRBJ2-7; TRBD2 aligns across 11 bases. Germline trimming cut 0 bases from V and 4 bases from J; bases unmatched to any gene: 5. The germline CDR1 and CDR2 sequences are PRHDT and FYEKMQ (reference sequence). The CDR3 length is 16 residues. CDR3 loop: CASSLGLAGVPYEQYF. CDR3 in DNA: TGTGCCAGCAGCTTAGGACTAGCGGGAGTCCCGTACGAGCAGTACTTC. Based on the CDR3 plus reference TRBV13 and TRBJ2-7, the full variable domain is AAGVIQSPRHLIKEKRETATLKCYPIPRHDTVYWYQQGPGQDPQFLISFYEKMQSDKGSIPDRFSAQQFSDYHSELNMSSLELGDSALYFCASSLGLAGVPYEQYFGPGTRLTVT.

V is TRBV7-8 and J is TRBJ2-2; 12 nucleotides match TRBD2. Germline values: CDR1 SGHVS, CDR2 FQNEAQ. The V and J ends lost 3 bases and 2 bases, in that order; junction bases with no gene match: 4. CDR3 size: 17 residues. CDR3 loop: CASSLQGLAGNTGELFF. CDR3 bases: TGTGCCAGCAGCTTGCAAGGACTAGCGGGAAACACCGGGGAGCTGTTTTTT.

This chain links TRBV6-4 with TRBJ2-1, with 8 nucleotides matching TRBD2. Per germline, CDR1 MRHNA and CDR2 SNTAGT. Unmatched junction bases numbered 9, after V lost 5 bases and J lost 6 bases. This CDR3 has 15 residues. CDR3 loop: CASSPSTGGGNEQFF. Written as DNA, the CDR3 is TGTGCCAGCAGTCCCTCGACGGGAGGGGGCAATGAGCAGTTCTTC.

The chain recombines TRBV28 with TRBJ1-2; TRBD1 might be the D (5 bases). Trimming cost V 2 bases and J 8 bases, with 18 bases left between them. This CDR3 has 15 amino acids. Germline-derived CDR1 and CDR2 are MDHEN and SYDVKM. DNA of the CDR3: TGTGCCAGCAGTTTAGGCGTCCCAGACTCAGGGGGCTACACCTTC. As protein: CASSLGVPDSGGYTF.

The chain carries TRBV5-4 and TRBJ1-4; TRBD1 is a possible D gene (6 bases). Trimming left V 2 bases short and J 12 bases short, with 11 bases between. Germline V lookup: CDR1 SGHNT, CDR2 YYREEE (reference sequence). There are 12 residues in the CDR3. The CDR3 coding sequence is TGTGCCAGCAGCTTAGTAGGGGGTGAACTGTTTTTT. Amino acid sequence: CASSLVGGELFF.

This clone has more than one count but fewer than ten. The chain uses TRBV4-1 and TRBJ1-5, with 8 bases matching TRBD1. V dropped 4 bases and J dropped 3; count of bases not matched to a gene: 5. The CDR3 totals 15 residues. Germline assignment: CDR1 MGHRA and CDR2 YSYEKL. Written as DNA, the CDR3 is TGCGCCAGCAGCCCAAGGACAGGGTCCAATCAGCCCCAGCATTTT. Translating it yields CASSPRTGSNQPQHF.

The chain joins TRBV10-1 to TRBJ2-1; 12 bases are a match to TRBD2. This CDR3 spans 13 amino acids. The trim removed 6 bases at V and 15 bases at J, leaving 9 bases unmatched. The germline V gene encodes CDR1 WNHNN and CDR2 SYGVQD (reference sequence). CDR3 in amino acids: CASSAGTSGSRFF. CDR3 DNA: TGCGCCAGCAGCGCCGGGACTAGCGGGTCTCGGTTCTTC.

The CDR3: CASSHRAGAIYNEQFF. In DNA form, the CDR3 reads TGTGCCAGCAGCCACCGGGCGGGGGCGATTTACAATGAGCAGTTCTTC. This chain uses TRBV7-2 with TRBJ2-1, with D perhaps matching TRBD2 (7 bases). Trimming left V 5 bases short and J 4 bases short, with 18 bases between. CDR1 is SGHTA and CDR2 is FQGNSA in the germline V gene. This CDR3 comprises 16 residues. The variable domain in full, completed from reference TRBV7-2 and TRBJ2-1, reads GAGVSQSPSNKVTEKGKDVELRCDPISGHTALYWYRQSLGQGLEFLIYFQGNSAPDKSGLPSDRFSAERTGGSVSTLTIQRTQQEDSAVYLCASSHRAGAIYNEQFFGPGTRLTVL.

The rearrangement links TRBV10-1 to TRBJ2-2; TRBD2 aligns across 7 bases. The germline V gene has CDR1 WNHNN and CDR2 SYGVQD (reference sequence). J gave up 1 base and V 3 bases, and 5 bases lay outside the gene matches. The CDR3 loop spans 16 amino acids. In DNA form, the CDR3 reads TGCGCCAGCAGTGACCGAGGGAGGGGGAACACCGGGGAGCTGTTTTTT. Protein: CASSDRGRGNTGELFF.

V and J are TRBV7-2 and TRBJ1-4, with 7 bases matching TRBD1. With V trimmed by 5 bases and J by 2 bases, 5 bases remained unmatched. The CDR3 contains 15 residues. CDR1 is SGHTA, CDR2 FQGNSA, per germline. The CDR3 sequence is CASSHRGRTNEKLFF. Written as DNA, the CDR3 is TGTGCCAGCAGCCACAGGGGAAGGACTAATGAAAAACTGTTTTTT. Variable domain in full (rest from reference TRBV7-2 and TRBJ1-4): GAGVSQSPSNKVTEKGKDVELRCDPISGHTALYWYRQSLGQGLEFLIYFQGNSAPDKSGLPSDRFSAERTGGSVSTLTIQRTQQEDSAVYLCASSHRGRTNEKLFFGSGTQLSVL.

The chain carries TRBV5-4 and TRBJ2-1, with unresolved D. The length of the CDR3 is 13 residues. Trimming left V 0 bases short and J 6 bases short, with 7 bases between. Germline V gives CDR1 SGHNT, CDR2 YYREEE (reference sequence). The CDR3 spells CASSLVSGNEQFF. In DNA form, the CDR3 reads TGTGCCAGCAGCTTGGTGTCAGGCAATGAGCAGTTCTTC.

The V and J genes are TRBV13 and TRBJ2-7; no clear D. Trimming took off 2 bases at V and 5 bases at J, with 10 bases between the two ends. Germline assignment: CDR1 PRHDT and CDR2 FYEKMQ (reference sequence). The CDR3 totals 13 residues. Written as DNA, the CDR3 is TGTGCCAGCAGCTTACTCGGTTCGCACGAGCAGTACTTC. Its translation is CASSLLGSHEQYF.

The chain recombines TRBV29-1 with TRBJ1-2; D is possibly TRBD1 (6 bases). Germline CDR1 is SQVTM and CDR2 is ANQGSEA. CDR3 size: 13 residues. V lost 4 bases and J 2 bases, leaving 11 bases between the germline ends. The CDR3 protein is CSVVGTGNYGYTF. The CDR3 DNA follows: TGCAGCGTTGTCGGAACAGGGAACTATGGCTACACCTTC.

V and J are TRBV6-5 and TRBJ1-1; D is perhaps TRBD1 (6 bases). CDR3 size: 13 residues. Germline CDR1 MNHEY, CDR2 SVGAGI. V was cut by 5 bases and J by 0 bases, with 7 bases left in between. CDR3 residues: CASSRTVNTEAFF. The DNA for the CDR3 is TGTGCCAGCAGTAGGACAGTGAACACTGAAGCTTTCTTT.